A selection of T cell receptor beta chains follows, all from one sample in a study of blood T cell repertoires in COVID-19. This table comes from immunoSEQ multiplex PCR, and its TCRdb copy is limited to in-frame clones, with some not included. Of roughly 15,000 clones detected, under 95% appear once; the ten largest clones hold roughly 4%. Material for sequencing was peripheral blood. These receptors were taken from a man aged 60 to 69 with active COVID-19. The CDR3 runs from the conserved cysteine through the conserved F or W. D genes are given only for firm matches. Clone size appears in some rows only: once, few, many, or a class for an expanded clone.

size,D,V,J,CDR3,DNA
NA,TRBD1,TRBV5-1,TRBJ2-7,CASSPGTGDYEQYF,TGCGCCAGCAGCCCGGGGACAGGCGACTACGAGCAGTACTTC
NA,TRBD1,TRBV11-2,TRBJ2-7,CASSSYRGQAYEQYF,TGTGCCAGCAGCTCTTACAGGGGGCAGGCCTACGAGCAGTACTTC
NA,NA,TRBV7-2,TRBJ1-2,CASSLMPNSYGYTF,TGTGCCAGCAGCCTGATGCCGAACAGCTATGGCTACACCTTC
once,TRBD2,TRBV3-1/TRBV3-2,TRBJ2-1,CASSPLATSGVDEQFF,TGTGCCAGCAGCCCCCTAGCCACTAGCGGGGTCGATGAGCAGTTCTTC
NA,TRBD1,TRBV6-1,TRBJ1-5,CASSDGTGQPQHF,TGTGCCAGCAGTGATGGGACAGGTCAGCCCCAGCATTTT
NA,NA,TRBV5-6,TRBJ2-5,CASTRRAGLKETQYF,TGTGCCAGCACCCGGCGTGCAGGACTAAAAGAGACCCAGTACTTC
NA,TRBD1,TRBV11-2,TRBJ1-3,CASSLTGGAGNTIYF,TGTGCCAGCAGCTTAACAGGGGGCGCTGGAAACACCATATATTTT
NA,NA,TRBV7-6,TRBJ1-5,CASSATPPGWSNQPQHF,TGTGCCAGCAGCGCTACCCCCCCGGGGTGGAGCAATCAGCCCCAGCATTTT
NA,TRBD1,TRBV27,TRBJ1-2,CASRSQGAIYGYTF,TGTGCCAGCAGGTCACAGGGGGCTATCTATGGCTACACCTTC
NA,NA,TRBV14,TRBJ1-2,CASSPWGGNYGYTF,TGTGCCAGCAGCCCTTGGGGGGGGAACTATGGCTACACCTTC
NA,NA,TRBV5-8,TRBJ1-1,CASSLADRGETEAFF,TGTGCCAGCAGCTTGGCCGATAGGGGCGAGACTGAAGCTTTCTTT